This T cell receptor beta chain was captured in a study of T-cell memory formation after mild COVID-19. A 5'RACE reaction primed in the constant segment made cDNA libraries of TCR alpha and TCR beta, and these carried sample barcodes and UMIs. Each CDR3 protein gets one entry after TCRdb re-called the 5' RACE reads with MiXCR. The sample includes 580,000 or so distinct CDR3 sequences, 15% to 20% of them seen just once. With regard to this clonotype: Its antigen is as yet unknown.

Study-wide results and caveats: Shrinking CD4+ clones resided mostly in CM and EM, and CD8+ ones in EMRA. Several responding clones turned up in pre-infection memory, indicating that cross-reactive memory may have taken part.

The germline gives CDR1 LNHNV, CDR2 YYDKDF (reference sequence). The CDR3 length is 16 residues. J lost 6 bases, V lost 3 bases, and 10 bases had no gene match. The receptor was isolated from an adult woman who had mild COVID-19 (a few samples of this study predate the infection). Cell type and time point are not known. Sequenced sample: PBMCs or a T cell subset sorted from them (not recorded which). The chain uses TRBV15 and TRBJ2-3; the match to TRBD2 covers 9 bases. The CDR3 reads CATSRVGVAGEDTQYF. The DNA for the CDR3 is TGTGCCACCAGCAGGGTCGGGGTAGCGGGGGAGGATACGCAGTATTTT. Drawing the rest from reference TRBV15 and TRBJ2-3, the complete variable domain is DAMVIQNPRYQVTQFGKPVTLSCSQTLNHNVMYWYQQKSSQAPKLLFHYYDKDFNNEADTPDNFQSRRPNTSFCFLDIRSPGLGDTAMYLCATSRVGVAGEDTQYFGPGTRLTVL.